This TCR beta chain is from a study of blood T cells in healthy people across ages. V gave up 3 bases and J gave up 13 bases; unmatched junction bases: 16. Germline assignment: CDR1 SGDLS and CDR2 YYNGEE. The CDR3 is 15 amino acids. This clonotype was observed a few times. Primed by a sample-barcoded 5' primer and a J-beta primer mix, a second PCR proceeded for about 7 to 11 cycles. CDR3-containing paired-end reads numbering at least 2.5 million came from each sample. One entry per CDR3 protein results from TCRdb running MiXCR on the 5' RACE reads. Among 1.5 million to 2 million distinct CDR3 sequences listed, 30% to 35% were seen once. Total RNA extracted from each sample amounted to at least 6 micrograms.

This rearrangement joins TRBV9 to TRBJ2-4, with 7 bases fitting TRBD1. Specimen: blood. The origin of this receptor is a woman in her twenties or thirties in good health. The DNA of the CDR3 is TGTGCCAGCAGCGCCGGTCCGGGACAGAAAGAGGCCCAGTACTTC. Translation: CASSAGPGQKEAQYF.